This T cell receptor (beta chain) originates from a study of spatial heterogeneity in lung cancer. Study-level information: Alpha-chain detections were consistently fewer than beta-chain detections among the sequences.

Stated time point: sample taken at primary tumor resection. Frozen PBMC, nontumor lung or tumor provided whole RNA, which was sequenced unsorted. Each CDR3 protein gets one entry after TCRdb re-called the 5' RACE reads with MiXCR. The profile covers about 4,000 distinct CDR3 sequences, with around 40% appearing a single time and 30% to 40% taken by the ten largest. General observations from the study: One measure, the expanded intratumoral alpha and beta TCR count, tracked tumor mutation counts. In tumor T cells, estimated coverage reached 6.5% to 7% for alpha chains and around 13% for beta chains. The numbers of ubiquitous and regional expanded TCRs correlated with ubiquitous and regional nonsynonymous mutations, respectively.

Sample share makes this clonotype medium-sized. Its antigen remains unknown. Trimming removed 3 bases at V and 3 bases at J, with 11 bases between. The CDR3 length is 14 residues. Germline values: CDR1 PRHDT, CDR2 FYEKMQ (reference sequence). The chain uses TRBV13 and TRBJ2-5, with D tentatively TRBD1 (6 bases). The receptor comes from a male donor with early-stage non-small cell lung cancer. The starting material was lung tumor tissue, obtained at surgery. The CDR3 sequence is CASSLGRTEETQYF. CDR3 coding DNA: TGTGCCAGCAGCTTGGGTAGGACAGAAGAGACCCAGTACTTC.